This TCR beta chain is drawn from a study of blood T cell repertoires in COVID-19. With respect to this clone: The sample carries other DNA sequences with the same CDR3.

Trimming stripped 5 bases from V and 1 base from J, with 8 bases between. The CDR3 loop spans 13 amino acids. Sequenced by immunoSEQ multiplex PCR; TCRdb stores in-frame clones only, minus some. The top ten hold around 10% of the sample, which has approximately 96,000 clones, around 85% seen once. This chain joins TRBV12-3 or TRBV12-4 and TRBJ1-1, with D uncertain. The clonotype originates from a woman of 80 years or more with acute or convalescent COVID-19. The sequenced sample was peripheral blood. The CDR3 nucleotides are TGTGCCAGCAGTCCCCTCGGGAACACTGAAGCTTTCTTT. This sequence encodes CASSPLGNTEAFF.